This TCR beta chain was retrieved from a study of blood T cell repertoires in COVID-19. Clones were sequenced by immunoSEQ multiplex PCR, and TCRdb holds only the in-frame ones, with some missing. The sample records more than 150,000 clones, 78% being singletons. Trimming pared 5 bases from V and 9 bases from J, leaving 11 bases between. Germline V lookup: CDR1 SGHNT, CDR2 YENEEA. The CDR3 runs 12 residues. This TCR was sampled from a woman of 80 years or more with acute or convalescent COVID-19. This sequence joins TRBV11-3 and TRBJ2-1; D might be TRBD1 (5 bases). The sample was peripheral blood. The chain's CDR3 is CASSRRQGEQFF. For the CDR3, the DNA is TGTGCCAGCAGCCGACGGCAGGGTGAGCAGTTCTTC.